These T cell receptor beta chains were read from a single sample in a study of T cells in Graves' hyperthyroidism and ophthalmopathy. One entry per CDR3 protein, called by TCRdb with MiXCR from the multiplex PCR reads. This table has more than 500,000 distinct CDR3 sequences, about 14% appearing once. The sample comprised blood. The receptors shown here come from a woman in her forties with Graves' ophthalmopathy. Both conserved end residues are part of each CDR3. Fields, in order: J gene, V gene, clone size, D gene, CDR3 protein, CDR3 DNA. A D gene is named only where the DNA matches it firmly. The size of a clone is reported for some rows only, either as once, few or many, or as a class for expanded clones.

J: TRBJ1-2; V: TRBV28; size: many; D: .; CDR3: CASSLRYIGPNYGYTF; DNA: TGTGCCAGCAGCCTACGATACATAGGCCCTAACTATGGCTACACCTTC
J: TRBJ2-4; V: TRBV3-1; size: .; D: .; CDR3: CASSQDSHQNIQYF; DNA: TGTGCCAGCAGCCAGGATTCACACCAAAACATTCAGTACTTC
J: TRBJ2-5; V: TRBV5-1; size: .; D: .; CDR3: CASRPGPSQETQYF; DNA: TGCGCCAGCCGGCCGGGGCCTTCTCAAGAGACCCAGTACTTC
J: TRBJ1-5; V: TRBV19; size: .; D: .; CDR3: CASREVGQGDNQPQHF; DNA: TGTGCCAGTAGGGAGGTGGGGCAGGGAGACAATCAGCCCCAGCATTTT
J: TRBJ1-2; V: TRBV12-3/TRBV12-4; size: few; D: .; CDR3: CASSLSRRGLYGYTF; DNA: TGTGCCAGCAGTTTATCCCGGCGGGGCCTCTATGGCTACACCTTC
J: TRBJ2-2; V: TRBV14; size: many; D: TRBD2; CDR3: CASSLGLAGATGELFF; DNA: TGTGCCAGCAGCCTCGGACTAGCGGGAGCAACCGGGGAGCTGTTTTTT
J: TRBJ1-1; V: TRBV12-3/TRBV12-4; size: many; D: .; CDR3: CASSLSGATIIAFF; DNA: TGTGCCAGCAGTTTATCGGGGGCGACGATTATCGCTTTCTTT
J: TRBJ1-2; V: TRBV7-9; size: many; D: .; CDR3: CASRIEGNPSGYTF; DNA: TGTGCCAGCAGGATAGAGGGGAATCCGTCTGGCTACACCTTC
J: TRBJ2-5; V: TRBV4-1; size: .; D: .; CDR3: CASSPTPSKETQYF; DNA: TGCGCCAGCAGCCCCACCCCCTCGAAAGAGACCCAGTACTTC
J: TRBJ1-2; V: TRBV5-1; size: .; D: .; CDR3: CASSLDGNLHYDYTF; DNA: TGCGCCAGCAGCTTGGACGGGAACCTTCACTATGACTACACCTTC
J: TRBJ2-5; V: TRBV15; size: .; D: TRBD2; CDR3: CATSKGGLAGGETQYF; DNA: TGTGCCACCAGCAAAGGGGGACTAGCGGGAGGAGAGACCCAGTACTTC
J: TRBJ2-7; V: TRBV5-1; size: .; D: TRBD2; CDR3: CASRSGTTYYEQYF; DNA: TGCGCCAGCAGATCCGGGACTACATACTACGAGCAGTACTTC
J: TRBJ2-2; V: TRBV28; size: many; D: .; CDR3: CASSLYGLGGTGELFF; DNA: TGTGCCAGCAGTTTATACGGTTTGGGGGGCACCGGGGAGCTGTTTTTT
J: TRBJ2-7; V: TRBV7-2; size: many; D: TRBD2; CDR3: CASSFLAGKLEQYF; DNA: TGTGCCAGCAGCTTCTTAGCGGGAAAACTCGAGCAGTACTTC
J: TRBJ2-2; V: TRBV7-6; size: many; D: .; CDR3: CASSLEAGSTGELFF; DNA: TGTGCCAGCAGCTTAGAGGCAGGTTCCACCGGGGAGCTGTTTTTT
J: TRBJ2-7; V: TRBV10-3; size: once; D: TRBD1; CDR3: CAISEDRGREQYF; DNA: TGTGCCATCAGTGAGGACAGGGGGCGTGAGCAGTACTTC
J: TRBJ2-7; V: TRBV19; size: many; D: .; CDR3: CASSLAEGAYEQYF; DNA: TGTGCCAGTAGTCTAGCGGAGGGGGCCTACGAGCAGTACTTC
J: TRBJ2-7; V: TRBV6-1; size: many; D: .; CDR3: CASKSTGYGSEQYF; DNA: TGTGCCAGCAAATCGACAGGGTACGGGAGCGAGCAGTACTTC
J: TRBJ2-2; V: TRBV24-1; size: .; D: .; CDR3: CATSATRGANTGELFF; DNA: TGTGCCACCAGTGCCACCCGGGGAGCGAACACCGGGGAGCTGTTTTTT
J: TRBJ2-5; V: TRBV3-1; size: .; D: TRBD2; CDR3: CASSQRGNSGTRRGETQYF; DNA: TGTGCCAGCAGCCAACGGGGGAATAGCGGGACCCGACGGGGAGAGACCCAGTACTTC
J: TRBJ2-7; V: TRBV11-1; size: many; D: .; CDR3: CASSLGGGSHYEQYF; DNA: TGTGCCAGCAGCTTAGGCGGTGGATCCCACTACGAGCAGTACTTC
J: TRBJ2-7; V: TRBV11-2; size: few; D: TRBD2; CDR3: CASSSIAGGPYEQYF; DNA: TGTGCCAGCAGCTCCATAGCGGGAGGCCCCTACGAGCAGTACTTC
J: TRBJ2-1; V: TRBV18; size: few; D: .; CDR3: CASSPLAFDEQFF; DNA: TGTGCCAGCTCACCCCTAGCGTTCGATGAGCAGTTCTTC
J: TRBJ2-4; V: TRBV9; size: few; D: TRBD1; CDR3: CASSAATGAKNIQYF; DNA: TGTGCCAGCAGCGCAGCGACAGGGGCCAAAAACATTCAGTACTTC
J: TRBJ1-2; V: TRBV6-5; size: many; D: .; CDR3: CASSYTVGGTNYGYTF; DNA: TGTGCCAGCAGTTACACAGTCGGGGGAACTAACTATGGCTACACCTTC
J: TRBJ1-1; V: TRBV4-1; size: few; D: .; CDR3: CASSQGPLMNTEAFF; DNA: TGCGCCAGCAGCCAAGGCCCCCTGATGAACACTGAAGCTTTCTTT
J: TRBJ2-5; V: TRBV5-1; size: few; D: .; CDR3: CASSLDTNAETQYF; DNA: TGCGCCAGCAGCTTGGACACGAATGCGGAGACCCAGTACTTC
J: TRBJ1-1; V: TRBV6-2/TRBV6-3; size: .; D: .; CDR3: CASIRGGDTEAFF; DNA: TGTGCCAGCATCAGGGGAGGGGACACTGAAGCTTTCTTT
J: TRBJ1-2; V: TRBV27; size: few; D: TRBD1; CDR3: CASSGQGDGYTF; DNA: TGTGCCAGCAGTGGCCAGGGGGACGGCTACACCTTC